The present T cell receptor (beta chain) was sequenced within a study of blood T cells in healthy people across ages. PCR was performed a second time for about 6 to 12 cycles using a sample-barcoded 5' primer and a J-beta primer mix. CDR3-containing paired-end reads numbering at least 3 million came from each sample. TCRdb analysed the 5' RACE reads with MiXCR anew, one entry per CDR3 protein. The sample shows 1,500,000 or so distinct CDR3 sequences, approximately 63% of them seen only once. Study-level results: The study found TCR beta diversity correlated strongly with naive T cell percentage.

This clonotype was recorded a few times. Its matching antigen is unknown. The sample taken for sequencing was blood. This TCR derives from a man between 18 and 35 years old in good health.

The CDR3 DNA is TGCAGCGTTAAGACAGAAACCACGGAAGACTATGGCTACACCTTC. Amino acid sequence: CSVKTETTEDYGYTF. The rearrangement joins TRBV29-1 to TRBJ1-2; possible D gene TRBD1, 5 bases. The CDR3 length is 15 residues. The V gene's germline CDR1 is SQVTM and CDR2 ANQGSEA. Trimming removed 5 bases at V and 3 bases at J, with 19 bases between.